This is a list of T cell receptor beta chains from one sample in a study of patients and donors after allogeneic stem cell transplantation. In TCRdb, the RT-PCR reads were re-called with MiXCR into one record per CDR3 protein. The data hold about 960,000 distinct CDR3 sequences, with about a sixth observed a single time. Sequenced: blood, either unsorted or a sorted T cell fraction (not recorded which). Every receptor here comes from a human donor who was either an allogeneic HSCT recipient or a stem cell or donor lymphocyte infusion donor (not recorded which). It is not recorded whose cells these are; they may come from a transplant donor. The CDR3 runs from the conserved cysteine through the conserved F or W. Fields, in order: D gene, J gene, V gene, clone size, CDR3 protein, CDR3 DNA. A D gene is named only where the DNA matches it firmly. Clone size appears in some rows only: once, few, many, or a class for an expanded clone.

TRBD1	TRBJ1-1	TRBV20-1	-	CSANPDRGRNTEAFF	TGCAGTGCTAACCCGGACAGGGGACGAAACACTGAAGCTTTCTTT
TRBD2	TRBJ2-3	TRBV20-1	few	CSARDVASGMADTQYF	TGCAGTGCTAGAGATGTTGCTAGCGGGATGGCAGATACGCAGTATTTT
TRBD2	TRBJ2-5	TRBV7-2	-	CASSYTLAGGWETQYF	TGTGCCAGCAGCTACACCTTAGCGGGGGGGTGGGAGACCCAGTACTTC
-	TRBJ1-6	TRBV12-3/TRBV12-4	few	CASTTLGGGATSPLHF	TGTGCCAGCACCACGCTCGGCGGGGGCGCAACTTCACCCCTCCACTTT
-	TRBJ2-3	TRBV4-2	-	CASSQEVSGSTDTQYF	TGTGCCAGCAGCCAAGAAGTTTCTGGAAGCACAGATACGCAGTATTTT
TRBD1	TRBJ2-1	TRBV11-3	few	CASSQDRASYNEQFF	TGTGCCAGCAGCCAGGACAGGGCCTCCTACAATGAGCAGTTCTTC
TRBD1	TRBJ2-7	TRBV2	-	CAIRPGQGFHYEQYF	TGTGCCATTAGACCGGGACAGGGATTCCATTACGAGCAGTACTTC
-	TRBJ2-1	TRBV6-2/TRBV6-3	-	CASSYRGDEQFF	TGTGCCAGCAGTTACCGCGGCGATGAGCAGTTCTTC
-	TRBJ1-1	TRBV28	few	CASSLFLGQKNTEAFF	TGTGCCAGCAGTTTATTTCTAGGACAGAAGAACACTGAAGCTTTCTTT
-	TRBJ1-1	TRBV12-3/TRBV12-4	many	CASSLPNTEAFF	TGTGCCAGCAGCTTACCGAACACTGAAGCTTTCTTT
TRBD1	TRBJ2-1	TRBV4-3	-	CASSQDGGQGAWTYNEQFF	TGCGCCAGCAGCCAAGATGGGGGTCAGGGGGCATGGACCTACAATGAGCAGTTCTTC
TRBD2	TRBJ2-5	TRBV4-1	-	CASSQEGGLEETQYF	TGCGCCAGCAGCCAAGAGGGGGGGTTAGAAGAGACCCAGTACTTC
-	TRBJ1-1	TRBV12-3/TRBV12-4	-	CASSQLRVGTEAFF	TGTGCCAGCAGTCAACTAAGGGTAGGCACTGAAGCTTTCTTT
-	TRBJ1-6	TRBV12-3/TRBV12-4	few	CASSLGGELHF	TGTGCCAGCAGCTTAGGGGGGGAACTCCACTTT
TRBD2	TRBJ2-3	TRBV20-1	-	CSATDTGGGRAVDTQYF	TGCAGTGCTACCGATACCGGAGGCGGGAGGGCCGTGGATACGCAGTATTTT
-	TRBJ2-7	TRBV20-1	few	CSAGSPGVTYEQYF	TGCAGTGCTGGGAGCCCCGGTGTAACCTACGAGCAGTACTTC
TRBD1	TRBJ2-3	TRBV4-3	few	CASSQAAPGQGAYTQYF	TGCGCCAGCAGCCAAGCGGCTCCCGGACAGGGGGCGTATACGCAGTATTTT
TRBD1	TRBJ2-7	TRBV13	-	CASTGTDPFEQYF	TGTGCCAGCACCGGGACAGATCCTTTCGAGCAGTACTTC
-	TRBJ1-6	TRBV27	few	CASSPRTVSSYNSPLHF	TGTGCCAGCAGTCCAAGGACAGTCAGCTCCTATAATTCACCCCTCCACTTT
TRBD1	TRBJ2-4	TRBV20-1	few	CSARKQGVQGNIQYF	TGCAGTGCTAGGAAACAGGGGGTCCAAGGAAACATTCAGTACTTC
-	TRBJ1-1	TRBV5-6	-	CASSLAGDTVNTEAFF	TGTGCCAGCAGCTTGGCGGGTGATACAGTGAACACTGAAGCTTTCTTT
-	TRBJ1-1	TRBV5-1	-	CASSLDQGRGDTEAFF	TGCGCCAGCAGCTTGGATCAGGGTCGCGGCGACACTGAAGCTTTCTTT
TRBD2	TRBJ2-1	TRBV9	few	CASSVDASGGAGEQFF	TGTGCCAGCAGCGTAGATGCTAGCGGGGGGGCGGGGGAGCAGTTCTTC
TRBD1	TRBJ2-5	TRBV7-9	-	CASSLTGQGALATQYF	TGTGCCAGCAGCTTAACCGGACAGGGGGCTCTTGCGACCCAGTACTTC
-	TRBJ2-7	TRBV29-1	-	CSVDGTPAYEQYF	TGCAGCGTAGACGGGACTCCAGCCTACGAGCAGTACTTC
-	TRBJ1-1	TRBV29-1	few	CSVVLGGDYTEAFF	TGCAGCGTTGTTTTAGGGGGGGATTACACTGAAGCTTTCTTT
-	TRBJ2-7	TRBV12-3/TRBV12-4	many	CASSLFGGSTYEQYF	TGTGCCAGCAGTTTATTCGGGGGCTCGACCTACGAGCAGTACTTC
-	TRBJ2-2	TRBV7-2	-	CASRTVTGELFF	TGTGCCAGCAGGACGGTAACCGGGGAGCTGTTTTTT
TRBD2	TRBJ2-5	TRBV6-1	-	CASSRLAGEQETQYF	TGTGCCAGCAGTCGACTAGCGGGGGAACAAGAGACCCAGTACTTC
-	TRBJ1-5	TRBV12-5	-	CASGLPQNQPQHF	TGTGCTAGTGGTTTGCCCCAAAATCAGCCCCAGCATTTT
-	TRBJ2-3	TRBV6-1	few	CASSLGPELSTDTQYF	TGTGCCAGCAGCCTAGGGCCCGAACTCAGCACAGATACGCAGTATTTT
-	TRBJ1-1	TRBV4-1	-	CASSQDGPPVNTEAFF	TGCGCCAGCAGCCAAGATGGTCCACCCGTGAACACTGAAGCTTTCTTT
-	TRBJ2-7	TRBV20-1	few	CSARDPRKSYEQYF	TGCAGTGCTAGAGACCCCCGAAAGTCCTACGAGCAGTACTTC
-	TRBJ2-3	TRBV9	-	CASSVGPDTQYF	TGTGCCAGCAGCGTAGGTCCAGATACGCAGTATTTT
-	TRBJ2-2	TRBV11-3	few	CASSSSTRTATGELFF	TGTGCCAGCAGCTCCTCCACCCGGACAGCCACCGGGGAGCTGTTTTTT
-	TRBJ2-5	TRBV3-1	-	CASTYPGAAETQYF	TGTGCCAGCACTTATCCCGGAGCGGCAGAGACCCAGTACTTC
TRBD1	TRBJ2-7	TRBV12-3/TRBV12-4	few	CASRGQGPGTYEQYF	TGTGCCAGCAGAGGACAGGGGCCAGGAACCTACGAGCAGTACTTC
TRBD1	TRBJ1-3	TRBV7-9	few	CASSLRTGPRGNTIYF	TGTGCCAGCAGCTTACGGACAGGGCCCCGTGGAAACACCATATATTTT
TRBD1	TRBJ2-1	TRBV5-6	-	CASSLGQVISNEQFF	TGTGCCAGCAGCTTAGGACAGGTGATCAGCAATGAGCAGTTCTTC
TRBD2	TRBJ2-1	TRBV19	-	CASSIRSGSLNNEQFF	TGTGCCAGTAGTATTCGTAGCGGGAGTCTCAACAATGAGCAGTTCTTC
-	TRBJ1-4	TRBV12-3/TRBV12-4	many	CASSFRGSFNEKLFF	TGTGCCAGCAGTTTCCGTGGCAGCTTTAATGAAAAACTGTTTTTT
TRBD2	TRBJ2-3	TRBV12-3/TRBV12-4	-	CASSLDKGLAGPMGTDTQYF	TGTGCCAGCAGTTTAGATAAGGGGCTAGCGGGACCGATGGGGACAGATACGCAGTATTTT
-	TRBJ2-7	TRBV7-9	-	CASSLGSADTYEQYF	TGTGCCAGCAGCTTAGGTTCTGCGGATACCTACGAGCAGTACTTC
-	TRBJ2-3	TRBV12-3/TRBV12-4	many	CASSPPLAAGTDTQYF	TGTGCCAGCAGTCCCCCCCTGGCGGCAGGCACAGATACGCAGTATTTT
-	TRBJ1-4	TRBV12-3/TRBV12-4	many	CASSWDPGAVEATNEKLFF	TGTGCCAGCAGTTGGGATCCGGGGGCAGTTGAGGCAACTAATGAAAAACTGTTTTTT
-	TRBJ2-7	TRBV5-1	-	CASRDGTNYEQYF	TGCGCCAGCAGAGATGGGACAAACTACGAGCAGTACTTC
-	TRBJ2-1	TRBV24-1	-	CATSDFSGYNEQFF	TGTGCCACCAGTGATTTCTCAGGGTACAATGAGCAGTTCTTC
-	TRBJ1-1	TRBV20-1	few	CSAREGGMNTEAFF	TGCAGTGCTAGGGAGGGCGGCATGAACACTGAAGCTTTCTTT
-	TRBJ1-6	TRBV7-2	few	CASSFEGRYNSPLHF	TGTGCCAGCAGCTTTGAGGGACGGTATAATTCACCCCTCCACTTT
-	TRBJ1-1	TRBV20-1	few	CSARVLQTLNTEAFF	TGCAGTGCTAGAGTTTTGCAGACCTTGAACACTGAAGCTTTCTTT